The 18 T cell receptor beta chains listed next were all sequenced from one sample in a study of cytomegalovirus exposure and HLA in healthy donors. The PCR ran on 60 Vbeta and 13 Jbeta primers. Here immunoSEQ multiplex PCR was the method, and the copy in TCRdb shows in-frame clones only, minus some. The table lists under 200,000 clones, roughly four fifths of them singletons. Sequencing was done on a sample of PBMCs. These receptors all stem from a woman aged 25 to 39 in good health and CMV-seropositive.

The rearrangement links TRBV27 to TRBJ1-1; tentatively, D is TRBD1 (5 bases). Deletions cut 5 bases from V and 10 bases from J, with 17 bases between. Looked up from germline, CDR1 is MNHEY and CDR2 is SMNVEV (reference sequence). The CDR3 sequence is 13 residues long. CDR3 loop: CASSPYPRQRAFF. The DNA of the CDR3 is TGTGCCAGCAGTCCTTACCCGAGACAGAGAGCTTTCTTT.

This chain joins TRBV4-1 and TRBJ2-7; D is undetermined. V was clipped by 1 base and J by 0 bases, with 13 bases between them. The germline V gene has CDR1 MGHRA and CDR2 YSYEKL. There are 16 residues in the CDR3. The CDR3 spells CASSQGSLLGSYEQYF. In nucleotides, the CDR3 is TGCGCCAGCAGCCAAGGGTCTCTCCTAGGCTCCTACGAGCAGTACTTC.

This chain joins TRBV27 and TRBJ2-3, with D tentatively TRBD1 (7 bases). The V gene's germline CDR1 is MNHEY and CDR2 SMNVEV (reference sequence). The CDR3 runs to 14 residues. The V gene lost 3 bases and the J gene lost 6 bases, with 13 bases spanning the gap. As DNA, the CDR3 is TGTGCCAGCAGTTTCGGAGGGGGCCGGGATACGCAGTATTTT. The encoded protein is CASSFGGGRDTQYF.

This rearrangement joins TRBV29-1 to TRBJ2-7, with 7 bases aligning to TRBD1. The CDR3 sequence is 14 residues long. The V gene end was trimmed by 4 bases and the J gene end by 0 bases; junction bases not matched to a gene: 6. Germline CDR1 reads SQVTM; CDR2 reads ANQGSEA. The CDR3 protein is CSVGSTGYSYEQYF. Written as DNA, the CDR3 is TGCAGCGTTGGATCGACAGGGTACTCCTACGAGCAGTACTTC.

This sequence joins TRBV7-8 and TRBJ1-2; 9 nucleotides align to TRBD1. V shed 3 bases, J shed 6 bases, and the junction held 11 bases outside the gene matches. Germline values: CDR1 SGHVS, CDR2 FQNEAQ. The CDR3 covers 16 residues. CDR3 bases: TGTGCCAGCAGCTTCACACGGGACAGGGCCGAGAATGGCTACACCTTC. It specifies CASSFTRDRAENGYTF.

The rearrangement uses TRBV6-5 and TRBJ2-1; a weak D match, TRBD1 (5 bases). The CDR3 covers 14 residues. CDR1 is MNHEY and CDR2 is SVGAGI in the germline V gene. V dropped 2 bases and J dropped 3 bases, with 8 bases sitting between them. DNA of the CDR3: TGTGCCAGCAGTTACGGGGCGAGCTACAATGAGCAGTTCTTC. Protein sequence: CASSYGASYNEQFF.

Remarks on this clone: Other DNA sequences in this sample translate to the same CDR3. The J gene is TRBJ1-1, the V gene TRBV11-3; D not certain. The germline CDR1 and CDR2 sequences are SGHNT and YENEEA. The V and J ends lost 1 base and 1 base respectively, with 4 bases between them. CDR3 length: 13 amino acids. CDR3 sequence (DNA): TGTGCCAGCAGCTTAGGGCAGAACACTGAAGCTTTCTTT. As protein: CASSLGQNTEAFF.

The V call is TRBV5-1, the J call TRBJ2-7; TRBD1 matches 7 bases. This CDR3 spans 13 amino acids. V trimming: 2 bases; J trimming: 5 bases; junction bases outside the gene matches: 4. Germline-derived CDR1 and CDR2 are SGHRS and YFSETQ. The CDR3 coding sequence is TGCGCCAGCAGCTTCCGGGACAGAAACGAGCAGTACTTC. Translation: CASSFRDRNEQYF.

This clone has more than one count but fewer than ten. The V and J genes are TRBV27 and TRBJ2-2, with TRBD2 identical over 8 bases. Trimming cost V 3 bases and J 6 bases; bases outside gene matches: 9. The germline V gene has CDR1 MNHEY and CDR2 SMNVEV (reference sequence). There are 16 residues in the CDR3. The CDR3 here is CASSLIAGKGPGELFF. The CDR3 region has the DNA TGTGCCAGCAGTTTGATAGCGGGAAAGGGTCCCGGGGAGCTGTTTTTT.

The chain employs TRBV6-5 and TRBJ2-2, with 7 bases identical to TRBD2. The V gene end was trimmed by 7 bases and the J gene end by 2 bases; junction bases not matched to a gene: 7. From germline, CDR1 is MNHEY and CDR2 SVGAGI. The CDR3 extends over 15 amino acids. This chain's CDR3 is CASNRKRGNTGELFF. CDR3 nucleotides: TGTGCCAGCAACCGGAAGCGGGGAAACACCGGGGAGCTGTTTTTT.

This clone was detected a few times. This chain uses TRBV6-1 with TRBJ1-5, with a tentative D call TRBD1 (5 bases). V lost 6 bases and J 3 bases, leaving 9 bases between the germline ends. The CDR3 has 13 residues. Germline V lookup: CDR1 MNHNS, CDR2 SASEGT. DNA for the CDR3: TGTGCCAGCAGCACAGGAGTCAATCAGCCCCAGCATTTT. This translates into CASSTGVNQPQHF.

This clone was detected once. This chain links TRBV6-1 with TRBJ2-7; the D gene is possibly TRBD2 (5 bases). Germline V CDR1 and CDR2: MNHNS, SASEGT. The CDR3 runs to 13 residues. With 4 bases removed from V and 3 bases from J, the gap between germline ends came to 10 bases. CDR3 residues: CASSVGIFYEQYF. The CDR3 coding sequence is TGTGCCAGCAGTGTCGGGATATTCTACGAGCAGTACTTC.

This clone was seen once. V usage is TRBV30 and J usage is TRBJ2-5; D unclear. CDR3 length equals 11 residues. Trimming pared 3 bases from V and 2 bases from J, leaving 4 bases between. Germline V gives CDR1 GTSNPN, CDR2 SVGIG (reference sequence). The chain's CDR3 is CAWRQQETQYF. The DNA for the CDR3 is TGTGCCTGGAGGCAGCAAGAGACCCAGTACTTC.

This clone was seen a handful of times. The chain links TRBV30 to TRBJ1-3; D uncertain. This CDR3 region has 13 residues. The V end lost 3 bases, the J end lost 2 bases, and 8 bases lay between the germline ends. The germline V gene has CDR1 GTSNPN and CDR2 SVGIG (reference sequence). CDR3 sequence reads: CAWRLNPGNTIYF. CDR3 sequence (DNA): TGTGCCTGGAGACTGAACCCTGGAAACACCATATATTTT.

J is TRBJ1-1 and V is TRBV2, with TRBD1 matching over 12 bases. Germline loops: CDR1 SNHLY, CDR2 FYNNEI. The CDR3 is made up of 13 amino acids. V trimming: 8 bases; J trimming: 6 bases; junction bases outside the gene matches: 4. The CDR3 loop reads CASSGTGGAEAFF. As DNA, the CDR3 is TGTGCCAGCTCCGGGACAGGGGGCGCTGAAGCTTTCTTT.

This clone was seen a single time. The V call is TRBV7-9, the J call TRBJ1-2; no clear D gene. The germline gives CDR1 SEHNR, CDR2 FQNEAQ (reference sequence). V was shortened by 6 bases and J by 8 bases, with 28 bases between the two germline ends. The CDR3 length is 17 residues. CDR3 nucleotide sequence: TGTGCCAGCAGTCCGCGGGTTCCCGTTTCAGTGGGGAGGGGCTACACCTTC. Protein product: CASSPRVPVSVGRGYTF. The variable domain in full, completed from reference TRBV7-9 and TRBJ1-2, reads DTGVSQNPRHKITKRGQNVTFRCDPISEHNRLYWYRQTLGQGPEFLTYFQNEAQLEKSRLLSDRFSAERPKGSFSTLEIQRTEQGDSAMYLCASSPRVPVSVGRGYTFGSGTRLTVV.

The V and J genes are TRBV12-5 and TRBJ2-1; 10 bases are shared with TRBD1. The CDR3 contains 16 residues. V gave up 6 bases and J gave up 4 bases; unmatched junction bases: 9. Germline V gene data show CDR1 as LGHNT and CDR2 as FRNRAP. CDR3 DNA: TGTGCTAGTGGGGCTGGCCGGGACAGGGGTTACAATGAGCAGTTCTTC. This translates into CASGAGRDRGYNEQFF.

V is TRBV11-3 and J is TRBJ1-1, with D unclear. This CDR3 spans 13 amino acids. Germline CDR1 SGHNT, CDR2 YENEEA. Trimming pared 3 bases from V and 0 bases from J, leaving 5 bases between. CDR3 in DNA: TGTGCCAGCAGCTTCACGGTGAACACTGAAGCTTTCTTT. It encodes CASSFTVNTEAFF.